This is a list of T cell receptor beta chains from one sample in a study of CXCR3-negative and CXCR3-positive naive CD8 T cells. TCRdb re-called the 5' RACE reads and shows each CDR3 protein once, DNA omitted. The sample shows about 46,000 distinct CDR3 sequences, and 2.5% sits with its ten largest clones. Input material: naive CXCR3- CD8+ T cells from blood. Every receptor here comes from a human donor in good health. Some clones in this sample may be carry-over from other donors' samples. Both conserved end residues are part of each CDR3.

v_gene	j_gene	CDR3aa
TRBV19	TRBJ1-5	CASHVRITEPNQPQHF
TRBV28	TRBJ1-4	CASSLGWAGHPSSSEKLFF
TRBV4-1	TRBJ1-5	CASSQGEFFNQPQHF
TRBV28	TRBJ1-1	CASSFQPRKDRDTEAFF
TRBV20-1	TRBJ2-7	CSANGDNTYEQYF
TRBV28	TRBJ2-1	CASSLSPLNEQFF
TRBV29-1	TRBJ2-2	CSVVAVTGELFF
TRBV15	TRBJ2-7	CATSILLGPSYEQYF
TRBV20-1	TRBJ2-7	CSASASPLAPSYEQYF
TRBV28	TRBJ2-1	CASSFWRGDNEQFF
TRBV20-1	TRBJ2-1	CSAGGEYSYNEQFF